One and the same sample provided the 19 T cell receptor beta chains below, sequenced in a study of T cell repertoires in cytomegalovirus infection. TCRdb re-called the reads with MiXCR, one entry per CDR3 protein. The data hold about 190,000 distinct CDR3 sequences, with roughly 28% observed a single time. Sample: PBMCs. The receptors derive from a human donor in good health (CMV status not recorded). Some clones in this sample may be carry-over from other donors' samples.

The genes are TRBV5-1 and TRBJ2-7; 7 bases map to TRBD1. The CDR3 is 15 residues long. The junction had 9 bases not matched to a gene; V was cut back by 1 base and J by 5 bases. Germline V gene sequence: CDR1 SGHRS, CDR2 YFSETQ. The DNA of the CDR3 is TGCGCCAGCAGCTTGATACGACAGGGTTGGGACGAGCAGTACTTC. Its translation is CASSLIRQGWDEQYF. The entire variable domain, with the rest obtained from reference TRBV5-1 and TRBJ2-7, is as follows: KAGVTQTPRYLIKTRGQQVTLSCSPISGHRSVSWYQQTPGQGLQFLFEYFSETQRNKGNFPGRFSGRQFSNSRSEMNVSTLELGDSALYLCASSLIRQGWDEQYFGPGTRLTVT.

This clonotype was counted only a few times. CDR3 sequence: CASSLADGPRDGYTF. The CDR3 DNA reads TGTGCCAGCAGCTTAGCGGATGGACCGAGGGATGGCTACACCTTC. This chain links TRBV7-2 with TRBJ1-2; no reliable D call. Germline lookup yields CDR1 SGHTA and CDR2 FQGNSA. The CDR3 is 15 amino acids. Deletions cut 0 bases from V and 6 bases from J, with 14 bases between. The variable domain in full, with the rest retrieved from reference TRBV7-2 and TRBJ1-2, is GAGVSQSPSNKVTEKGKDVELRCDPISGHTALYWYRQSLGQGLEFLIYFQGNSAPDKSGLPSDRFSAERTGGSVSTLTIQRTQQEDSAVYLCASSLADGPRDGYTFGSGTRLTVV.

This clonotype has ten or more counts. The chain recombines TRBV7-2 with TRBJ1-4, with D maybe TRBD1 (5 bases). Germline CDR1 and CDR2: SGHTA and FQGNSA. The CDR3 is 13 residues long. Between the trimmed V and J ends, which lost 0 bases and 7 bases, there was a span of 6 bases. For the CDR3, the DNA is TGTGCCAGCAGCTTAGCCCAGGGTGAAAAACTGTTTTTT. Protein sequence: CASSLAQGEKLFF.

V and J are TRBV30 and TRBJ2-1; 11 bases map to TRBD2. Germline CDR1 reads GTSNPN; CDR2 reads SVGIG (reference sequence). The trim removed 0 bases at V and 9 bases at J, leaving 4 bases unmatched. The CDR3 length is 14 residues. The CDR3 spells CAWSVLTSGGEQFF. The CDR3 nucleotides are TGTGCCTGGAGTGTACTTACTAGCGGGGGTGAGCAGTTCTTC.

The chain uses TRBV6-5 and TRBJ2-3; D not resolved. This CDR3 is built from 14 residues. CDR1 and CDR2 from the germline V gene are MNHEY and SVGAGI. Deletions cut 4 bases from V and 2 bases from J, with 10 bases between. The CDR3 protein is CASSSDLYTDTQYF. CDR3 sequence (DNA): TGTGCCAGCAGTTCCGACCTCTACACAGATACGCAGTATTTT.

The chain couples TRBV12-3 or TRBV12-4 to TRBJ1-1; TRBD1 matches 7 bases. With 6 bases clipped from V and 0 bases from J, the junction kept 13 bases outside the gene matches. This CDR3 has 17 amino acids. CDR3 DNA: TGTGCCAGCAGCTCCACAGGGGAGGGACTACTGAACACTGAAGCTTTCTTT. Its protein is CASSSTGEGLLNTEAFF.

The table lists this clonotype with a few counts. The rearrangement uses TRBV7-3 and TRBJ2-2; maybe TRBD1 (7 bases). Deletions cut 5 bases from V and 7 bases from J, with 20 bases between. The CDR3 extends over 16 amino acids. Germline V gene data show CDR1 as SGHTA and CDR2 as FQGTGA. Written as DNA, the CDR3 is TGTGCCAGCAGCCCCCGGGAGAGGGGGCGAATCGGGGAGCTGTTTTTT. Translated, it gives CASSPRERGRIGELFF.

This clonotype occurred many times. The V gene is TRBV7-2, the J gene TRBJ1-2; D not resolved. V lost 2 bases to trimming and J lost 6 bases, with 4 bases between them. The germline CDR1 and CDR2 sequences are SGHTA and FQGNSA. The CDR3 spans 11 residues. The CDR3: CASSLMDGYTF. The CDR3 DNA sequence: TGTGCCAGCAGCTTAATGGATGGCTACACCTTC.

This chain uses TRBV6-4 with TRBJ2-2; TRBD1 is a possible D gene (6 bases). V was trimmed by 0 bases and J by 7 bases, leaving 12 bases between them. In germline, CDR1 is MRHNA, CDR2 SNTAGT. The CDR3 runs to 15 residues. The CDR3 nucleotides are TGTGCCAGCAGTGACTCCAGTGGGGGCGGCGGGGAGCTGTTTTTT. This sequence encodes CASSDSSGGGGELFF.

A word on this clonotype: The germline gene is not matched at one end of the junction; a read error may be the cause. The genes are TRBV19 and TRBJ1-3; D may be TRBD1 (5 bases). The length of the CDR3 is 15 residues. The V gene's germline CDR1 is LNHDA and CDR2 SQIVND (reference sequence). CDR3 nucleotides: TGTGCCAGTACCCGAGGAGGGGACTCTGGAAACACCATGTATTTT. As protein: CASTRGGDSGNTMYF.

The table lists this clonotype with many counts. This chain uses TRBV7-2 with TRBJ2-5, with TRBD1 matching 10 bases. Trimming cost V 4 bases and J 4 bases; bases outside gene matches: 3. CDR3 length: 14 amino acids. In germline, CDR1 is SGHTA, CDR2 FQGNSA. CDR3 in amino acids: CASSYWDRGETQYF. CDR3 DNA: TGTGCCAGCAGCTACTGGGACAGGGGAGAGACCCAGTACTTC.

The V and J genes are TRBV5-5 and TRBJ1-3; D is ambiguous. This CDR3 has 15 amino acids. The germline V and J ends were trimmed by 0 bases and 0 bases, with 7 bases remaining between them. CDR1 and CDR2 (germline): SGHKS, YYEKEE (reference sequence). The CDR3 DNA follows: TGTGCCAGCAGCTTGGTCGTGAGCTCTGGAAACACCATATATTTT. Protein sequence: CASSLVVSSGNTIYF.

V and J are TRBV6-8 and TRBJ2-3; 11 positions match TRBD2. Germline V gives CDR1 MNHGY, CDR2 SAAAGT. V was clipped by 6 bases and J by 1 base; unmatched bases: 3. CDR3 length: 15 amino acids. The CDR3 region is CASRLLAGGTDTQYF. Here the CDR3 DNA reads TGTGCCAGCAGATTACTAGCGGGGGGCACAGATACGCAGTATTTT.

V usage is TRBV6-8 and J usage is TRBJ1-1; D unclear. V was pared by 6 bases and J by 0 bases, with 8 bases between. CDR3 length: 13 residues. Germline-derived CDR1 and CDR2 are MNHGY and SAAAGT. CDR3 DNA: TGTGCCAGCAGCTACACGTTGAACACTGAAGCTTTCTTT. It encodes CASSYTLNTEAFF.

This sequence joins TRBV4-2 and TRBJ2-7; D call uncertain. Germline V gene sequence: CDR1 LGHNA, CDR2 YNFKEQ. There are 15 residues in the CDR3. V lost 0 bases to trimming and J lost 0 bases, with 9 bases between them. CDR3 nucleotides: TGTGCCAGCAGCCAAGATGATAGGAGCTCCTACGAGCAGTACTTC. Amino acid sequence: CASSQDDRSSYEQYF.

The chain has TRBV19 and TRBJ1-1, with TRBD1 matching over 7 bases. V dropped 5 bases and J dropped 2; count of bases not matched to a gene: 11. Germline lookup yields CDR1 LNHDA and CDR2 SQIVND (reference sequence). The CDR3 runs 16 residues. The CDR3 DNA reads as TGTGCCAGTAGTTCGGGAGGGGGCCGGTTCAACACTGAAGCTTTCTTT. Its translation: CASSSGGGRFNTEAFF.

This clonotype was observed a handful of times. The chain is built from TRBV7-9 and TRBJ1-2; TRBD1 is a possible D gene (5 bases). Trimming removed 5 bases at V and 4 bases at J, with 20 bases between. The CDR3 has 16 amino acids. Germline V gene data show CDR1 as SEHNR and CDR2 as FQNEAQ (reference sequence). In DNA form, the CDR3 reads TGTGCCAGCAGCCGAGCAGAGGGGACCGGGACCTATGGCTACACCTTC. It is translated as CASSRAEGTGTYGYTF. The variable domain in full, with the rest retrieved from reference TRBV7-9 and TRBJ1-2, is DTGVSQNPRHKITKRGQNVTFRCDPISEHNRLYWYRQTLGQGPEFLTYFQNEAQLEKSRLLSDRFSAERPKGSFSTLEIQRTEQGDSAMYLCASSRAEGTGTYGYTFGSGTRLTVV.

The sample holds a few counts of this clonotype. The genes are TRBV11-2 and TRBJ1-2; D may be TRBD1 (6 bases). The germline V and J ends were trimmed by 2 bases and 6 bases, with 10 bases remaining between them. This CDR3 is built from 13 residues. Germline V gene lookup returns CDR1 SGHAT and CDR2 FQNNGV. In DNA form, the CDR3 reads TGTGCCAGCAGCTTAACCGGACAGCATGGCTACACCTTC. Translation gives CASSLTGQHGYTF.

This clonotype was seen repeatedly, ten times or more. The chain combines TRBV7-2 with TRBJ2-3; D unresolved. The CDR3 totals 12 residues. V was trimmed by 4 bases and J by 3 bases, leaving 5 bases between them. Germline V CDR1 and CDR2: SGHTA, FQGNSA. The CDR3 DNA sequence: TGTGCCAGCAGCTCGAGTACAGATACGCAGTATTTT. Protein sequence: CASSSSTDTQYF.